This T cell receptor (beta chain) came from a study of T cells in Graves' hyperthyroidism and ophthalmopathy. Study context: Specimen type is peripheral blood, collected at initial diagnosis prior to any treatment. Whole-study findings and limits: Appearing also in blood were most of the thyroid clonotypes expanded above 0.001.

Subjects aged 18 to 65 presented with newly diagnosed hyperthyroidism of less than 2 months' duration. On this clonotype itself: What it recognizes is unknown. A much larger clone differs by one base, so this may be a read error.

Amplification targeted TCR beta CDR3 regions from RNA transcripts. When the TCR CDR3 underwent first-round RT-PCR, the HTBI primer set was used. A single record per CDR3 protein comes from TCRdb applying MiXCR to the multiplex PCR reads. The sample has about 560,000 distinct CDR3 sequences, 15% to 19% seen once. The CDR3 is 15 amino acids. This clonotype was obtained from a woman aged 25 to 45 with Graves' hyperthyroidism. The chain is built from TRBV12-3 or TRBV12-4 and TRBJ1-5; D not certain. Sequenced material: blood. The CDR3 bases are TGTGCCAGCACCGCGGCCCTATCCGGCAATCGGCCCCAGCATTTT. The encoded protein is CASTAALSGNRPQHF.